A single TCR beta chain is shown here with its context. This sample is part of a study of blood T cell repertoires in COVID-19. The assay was immunoSEQ multiplex PCR, and TCRdb's table has in-frame clones only and misses some. The sample shows about 150,000 clones, about 85% of them seen only once. The sequenced sample was peripheral blood. This TCR came from a man at least 80 years old with COVID-19, enrolled during active disease.

The CDR3 nucleotides read TGTGCCAGCACTGTGACAGAAGGGGCCTATGGCTACACCTTC. This translates into CASTVTEGAYGYTF. The rearrangement joins TRBV6-6 to TRBJ1-2; a possible D gene is TRBD1 (5 bases). CDR3 length: 14 residues. CDR1 is MNHNY and CDR2 is SVGAGI in the germline V gene (reference sequence). Trimming pared 7 bases from V and 4 bases from J, leaving 16 bases between.